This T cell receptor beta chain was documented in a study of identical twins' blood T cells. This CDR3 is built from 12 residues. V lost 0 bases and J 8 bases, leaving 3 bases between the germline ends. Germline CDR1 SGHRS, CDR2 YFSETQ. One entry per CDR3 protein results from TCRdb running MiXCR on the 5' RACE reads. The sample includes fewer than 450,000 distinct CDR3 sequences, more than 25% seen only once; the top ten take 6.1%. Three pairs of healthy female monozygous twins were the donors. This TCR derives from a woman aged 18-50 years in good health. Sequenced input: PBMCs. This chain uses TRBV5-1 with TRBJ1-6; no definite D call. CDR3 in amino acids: CASSLDYSPLHF. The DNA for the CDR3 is TGCGCCAGCAGCTTGGATTATTCACCCCTCCACTTT.